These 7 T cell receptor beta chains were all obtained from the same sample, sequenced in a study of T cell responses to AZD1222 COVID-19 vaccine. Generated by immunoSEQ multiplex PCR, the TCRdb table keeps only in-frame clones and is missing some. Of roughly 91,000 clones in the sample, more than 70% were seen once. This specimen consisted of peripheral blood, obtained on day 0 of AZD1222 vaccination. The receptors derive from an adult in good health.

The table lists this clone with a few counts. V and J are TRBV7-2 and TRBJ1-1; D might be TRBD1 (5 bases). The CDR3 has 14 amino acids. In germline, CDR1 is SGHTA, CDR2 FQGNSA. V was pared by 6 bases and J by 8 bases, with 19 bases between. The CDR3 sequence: CASSSGGGSTEAFF. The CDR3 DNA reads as TGTGCCAGCAGTTCTGGGGGGGGATCAACGGAAGCTTTCTTT.

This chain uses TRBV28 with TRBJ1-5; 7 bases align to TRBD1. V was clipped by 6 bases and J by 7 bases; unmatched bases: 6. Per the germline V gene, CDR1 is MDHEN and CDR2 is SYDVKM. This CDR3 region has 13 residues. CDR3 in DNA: TGTGCCAGCAGGATCACAGGGGACCAGCCCCAGCATTTT. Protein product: CASRITGDQPQHF.

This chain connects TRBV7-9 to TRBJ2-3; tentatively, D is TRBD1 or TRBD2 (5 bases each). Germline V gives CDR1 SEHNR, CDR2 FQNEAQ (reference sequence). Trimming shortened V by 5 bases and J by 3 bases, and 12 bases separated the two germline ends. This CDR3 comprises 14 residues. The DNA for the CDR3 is TGTGCCAGCAGCGGGGTGAGGGGTACAGATACGCAGTATTTT. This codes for CASSGVRGTDTQYF.

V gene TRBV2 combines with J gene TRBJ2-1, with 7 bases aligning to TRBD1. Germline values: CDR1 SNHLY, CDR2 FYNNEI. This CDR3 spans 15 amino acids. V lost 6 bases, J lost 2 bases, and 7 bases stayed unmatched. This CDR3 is CASRARDSPYNEQFF. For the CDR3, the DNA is TGTGCCAGCAGGGCCCGGGACAGTCCCTACAATGAGCAGTTCTTC. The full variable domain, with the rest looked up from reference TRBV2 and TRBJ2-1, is EPEVTQTPSHQVTQMGQEVILRCVPISNHLYFYWYRQILGQKVEFLVSFYNNEISEKSEIFDDQFSVERPDGSNFTLKIRSTKLEDSAMYFCASRARDSPYNEQFFGPGTRLTVL.

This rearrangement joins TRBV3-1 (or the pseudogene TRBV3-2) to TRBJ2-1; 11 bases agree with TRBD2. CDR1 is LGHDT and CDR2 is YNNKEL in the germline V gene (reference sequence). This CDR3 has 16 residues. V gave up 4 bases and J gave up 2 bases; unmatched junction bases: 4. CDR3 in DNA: TGTGCCAGCAGCCCCTTAGCGGGGGGGCCCTACAATGAGCAGTTCTTC. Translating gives CASSPLAGGPYNEQFF.

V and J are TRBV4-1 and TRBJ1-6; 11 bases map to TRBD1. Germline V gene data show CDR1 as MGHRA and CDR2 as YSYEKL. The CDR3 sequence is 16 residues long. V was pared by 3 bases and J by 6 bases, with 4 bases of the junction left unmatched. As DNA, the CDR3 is TGCGCCAGCAGCCAGCTCGGACAGGGGGCTAATTCACCCCTCCACTTT. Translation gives CASSQLGQGANSPLHF.

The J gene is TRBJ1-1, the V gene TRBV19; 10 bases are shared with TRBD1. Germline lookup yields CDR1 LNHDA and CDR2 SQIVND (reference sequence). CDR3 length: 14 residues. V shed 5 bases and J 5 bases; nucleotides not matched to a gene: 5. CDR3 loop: CASSDRGRLTEAFF. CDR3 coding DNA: TGTGCCAGTAGTGACAGGGGGCGGTTAACTGAAGCTTTCTTT.